Following are 6 T cell receptor beta chains from one sample sequenced in a study of T cells in Graves' hyperthyroidism and ophthalmopathy. The investigators amplified TCR beta CDR3 regions from RNA transcripts. When the TCR CDR3 underwent first-round RT-PCR, the HTBI primer set was used. Via MiXCR, TCRdb re-called the multiplex PCR reads, giving one row per CDR3 protein. The sample has some 510,000 distinct CDR3 sequences; less than 25% are singletons. Sequenced material: blood. The source of these receptors is a man aged 18 to 30 with Graves' hyperthyroidism.

The gene calls are TRBV18 and TRBJ2-5, with D maybe TRBD2 (7 bases). The CDR3 runs 15 residues. Looked up from germline, CDR1 is KGHSH and CDR2 is LQKENI. Trimming left V 7 bases short and J 5 bases short, with 20 bases between. The CDR3 sequence: CASYRTGGAGETQYF. CDR3 in DNA: TGTGCCAGCTACAGGACGGGGGGCGCCGGGGAGACCCAGTACTTC.

The CDR3 region is CAISPLMARYEQYF. The CDR3 DNA reads as TGTGCCATCAGTCCCCTCATGGCCAGGTACGAGCAGTACTTC. The chain links TRBV10-3 to TRBJ2-7; D unresolved. The ends were cut back, 5 bases at V and 4 bases at J, with 15 bases in the middle. There are 14 residues in the CDR3. CDR1 is ENHRY and CDR2 is SYGVKD in the germline V gene.

In its sample, this clonotype was seen a few times. A much larger clone differs by one base, so this may be a read error. The chain recombines TRBV12-3 or TRBV12-4 with TRBJ1-5, with D perhaps TRBD1 (6 bases). The CDR3 runs to 11 residues. As DNA, the CDR3 is TGTGCCAGCAGTTCGAGGGGGGCCCAGCAGTTT. It yields the protein CASSSRGAQQF.

This clonotype was observed at least ten times. V and J are TRBV5-5 and TRBJ1-2; D remains unclear. V was shortened by 1 base and J by 4 bases, with 8 bases between the two germline ends. CDR3 length: 13 residues. The germline gives CDR1 SGHKS, CDR2 YYEKEE (reference sequence). The CDR3 here is CASSLRDAYGYTF. Here the CDR3 DNA reads TGTGCCAGCAGCTTGCGAGATGCCTATGGCTACACCTTC.

The V gene is TRBV12-3 or TRBV12-4, the J gene TRBJ1-2, with D unclear. V was trimmed by 1 base and J by 4 bases, leaving 4 bases between them. This CDR3 is built from 12 residues. CDR3 in DNA: TGTGCCAGCAGTTTAGAGGTCTATGGCTACACCTTC. It specifies CASSLEVYGYTF.

The V call is TRBV4-1, the J call TRBJ1-3, with D uncertain. The V end was cut by 0 bases, the J end by 2 bases, with 20 bases between. The germline V gene encodes CDR1 MGHRA and CDR2 YSYEKL. The CDR3 runs to 19 residues. The DNA of the CDR3 is TGCGCCAGCAGCCAAGAGTTAAATCCAGGATATTGGACTGGAAACACCATATATTTT. It translates to CASSQELNPGYWTGNTIYF.